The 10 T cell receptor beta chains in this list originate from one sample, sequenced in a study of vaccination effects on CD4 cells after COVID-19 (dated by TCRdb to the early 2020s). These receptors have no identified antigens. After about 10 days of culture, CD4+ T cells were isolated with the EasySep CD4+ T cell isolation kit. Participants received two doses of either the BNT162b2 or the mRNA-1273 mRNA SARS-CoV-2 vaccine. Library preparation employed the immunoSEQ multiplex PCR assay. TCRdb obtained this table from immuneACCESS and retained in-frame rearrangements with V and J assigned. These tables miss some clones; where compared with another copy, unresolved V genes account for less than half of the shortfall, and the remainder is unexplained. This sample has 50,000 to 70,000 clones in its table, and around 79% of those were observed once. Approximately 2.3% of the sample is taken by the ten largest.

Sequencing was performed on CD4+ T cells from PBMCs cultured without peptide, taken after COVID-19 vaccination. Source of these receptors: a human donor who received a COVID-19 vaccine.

The chain's CDR3 is CASSLYWTSGNQPQHF. CDR3 DNA sequence: TGCGCCAGCAGCCTCTACTGGACGTCCGGCAATCAGCCCCAGCATTTT. The J gene is TRBJ1-5, the V gene TRBV4-3, with D uncertain. Germline V gene sequence: CDR1 LGHNA, CDR2 YSLEER. The CDR3 extends over 16 amino acids. V lost 4 bases, J lost 2 bases, and 15 bases lay in between.

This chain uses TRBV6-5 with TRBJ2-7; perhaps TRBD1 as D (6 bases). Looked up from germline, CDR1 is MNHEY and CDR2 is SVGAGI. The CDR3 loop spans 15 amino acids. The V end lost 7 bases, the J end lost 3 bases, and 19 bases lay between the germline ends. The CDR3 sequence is CASKWGHLGDYEQYV. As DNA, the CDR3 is TGTGCCAGCAAGTGGGGACACCTGGGAGACTACGAGCAGTACGTC.

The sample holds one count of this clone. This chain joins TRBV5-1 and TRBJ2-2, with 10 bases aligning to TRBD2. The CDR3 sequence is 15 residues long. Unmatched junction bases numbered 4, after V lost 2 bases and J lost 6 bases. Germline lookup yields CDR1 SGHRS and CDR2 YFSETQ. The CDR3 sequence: CASSLPSGGAGELFF. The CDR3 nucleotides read TGCGCCAGCAGCTTACCTAGCGGGGGCGCCGGGGAGCTGTTTTTT.

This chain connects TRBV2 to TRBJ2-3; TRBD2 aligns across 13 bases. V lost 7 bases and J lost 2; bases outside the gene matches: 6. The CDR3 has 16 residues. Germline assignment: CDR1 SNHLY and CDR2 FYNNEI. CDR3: CASTRTSGGNTDTQYF. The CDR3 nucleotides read TGTGCCAGCACAAGGACTAGCGGGGGTAACACAGATACGCAGTATTTT.

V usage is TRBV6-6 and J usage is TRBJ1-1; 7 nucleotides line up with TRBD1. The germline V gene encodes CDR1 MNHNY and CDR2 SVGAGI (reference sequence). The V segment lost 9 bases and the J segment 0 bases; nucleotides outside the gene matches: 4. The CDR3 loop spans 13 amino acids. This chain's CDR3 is CASIDRVNTEAFF. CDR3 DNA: TGTGCCAGTATAGACAGGGTGAACACTGAAGCTTTCTTT.

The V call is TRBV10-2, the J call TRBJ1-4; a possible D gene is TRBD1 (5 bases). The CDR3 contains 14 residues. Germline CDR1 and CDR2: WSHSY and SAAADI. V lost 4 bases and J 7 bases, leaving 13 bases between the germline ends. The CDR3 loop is CASSGALRGEKLFF. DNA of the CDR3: TGCGCCAGCAGTGGGGCACTGAGGGGTGAAAAACTGTTTTTT.

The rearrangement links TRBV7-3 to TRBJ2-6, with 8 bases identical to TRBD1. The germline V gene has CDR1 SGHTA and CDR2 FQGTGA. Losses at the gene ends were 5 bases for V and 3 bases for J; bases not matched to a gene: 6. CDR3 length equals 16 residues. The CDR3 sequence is CASSPWTGLGANVLTF. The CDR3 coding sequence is TGTGCCAGCAGCCCGTGGACAGGGCTTGGGGCCAACGTCCTGACTTTC. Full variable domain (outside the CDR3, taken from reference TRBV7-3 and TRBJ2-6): GAGVSQTPSNKVTEKGKYVELRCDPISGHTALYWYRQSLGQGPEFLIYFQGTGAADDSGLPNDRFFAVRPEGSVSTLKIQRTERGDSAVYLCASSPWTGLGANVLTFGAGSRLTVL.

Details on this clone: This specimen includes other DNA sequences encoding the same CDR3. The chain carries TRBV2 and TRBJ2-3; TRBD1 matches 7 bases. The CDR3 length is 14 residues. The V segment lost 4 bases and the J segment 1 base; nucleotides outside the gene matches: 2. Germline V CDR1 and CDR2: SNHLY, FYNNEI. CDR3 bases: TGTGCCAGCAGTGGGCAGGGGGGCACAGATACGCAGTATTTT. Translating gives CASSGQGGTDTQYF. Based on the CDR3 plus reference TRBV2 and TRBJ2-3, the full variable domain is EPEVTQTPSHQVTQMGQEVILRCVPISNHLYFYWYRQILGQKVEFLVSFYNNEISEKSEIFDDQFSVERPDGSNFTLKIRSTKLEDSAMYFCASSGQGGTDTQYFGPGTRLTVL.

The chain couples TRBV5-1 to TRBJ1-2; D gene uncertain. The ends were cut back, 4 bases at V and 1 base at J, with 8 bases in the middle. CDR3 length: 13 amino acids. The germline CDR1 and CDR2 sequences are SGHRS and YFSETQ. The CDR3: CASSVRDNYGYTF. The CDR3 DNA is TGCGCCAGCAGCGTCCGGGATAACTATGGCTACACCTTC.

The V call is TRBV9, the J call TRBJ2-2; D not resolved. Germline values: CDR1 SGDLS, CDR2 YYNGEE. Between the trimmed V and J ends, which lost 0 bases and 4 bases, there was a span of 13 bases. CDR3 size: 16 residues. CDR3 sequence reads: CASSVVGYKFTGELFF. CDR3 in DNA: TGTGCCAGCAGCGTAGTTGGCTACAAATTCACCGGGGAGCTGTTTTTT.